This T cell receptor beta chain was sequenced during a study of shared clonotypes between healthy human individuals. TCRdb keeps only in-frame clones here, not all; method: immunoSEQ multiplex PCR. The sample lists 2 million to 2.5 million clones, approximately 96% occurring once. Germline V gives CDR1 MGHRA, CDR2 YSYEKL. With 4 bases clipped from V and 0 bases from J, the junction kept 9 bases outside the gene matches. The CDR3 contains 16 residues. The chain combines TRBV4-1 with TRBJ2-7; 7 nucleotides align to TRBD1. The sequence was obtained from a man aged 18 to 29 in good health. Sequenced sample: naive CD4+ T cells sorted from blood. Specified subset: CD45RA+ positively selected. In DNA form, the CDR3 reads TGCGCCAGCAGCCTGGCGCGAGACAGGGCCTCCTACGAGCAGTACTTC. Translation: CASSLARDRASYEQYF.